This record concerns one T cell receptor beta chain sequence. Its antigen is currently unknown. Once obtained from cultured CD4+ T cells, the DNA was sequenced using the Oncomine TCR Beta short-read assay. MiXCR, run by TCRdb on the PCR reads, gives a single entry per CDR3 protein. The repertoire holds roughly 7,500 distinct CDR3 sequences, with 40% to 55% as singletons. Specified treatment: approximately nine-day PBMC culture with coronavirus spike peptide pools or control peptides (ViraFEST assay). The data originate from a study of vaccination and CD4 T cells after COVID-19. Across the study: Participants were administered two doses of either the BNT162b2 or the mRNA-1273 vaccine. A CEFX pool, an HIV-1 Nef pool, or else no peptide went into the control cultures.

The CDR3 covers 15 residues. The germline V gene has CDR1 LNHDA and CDR2 SQIVND (reference sequence). Trimming pared 7 bases from V and 3 bases from J, leaving 18 bases between. The chain combines TRBV19 with TRBJ1-1, with D possibly matching TRBD1 (6 bases). Sequenced input: CD4+ T cells from blood, cultured in vitro. The sequence derives from a human donor who had recovered from COVID-19. This CDR3 reads CASTGRGGTYTEAFF. The DNA for the CDR3 is TGTGCCAGTACCGGCAGAGGGGGAACGTACACTGAAGCTTTCTTT.